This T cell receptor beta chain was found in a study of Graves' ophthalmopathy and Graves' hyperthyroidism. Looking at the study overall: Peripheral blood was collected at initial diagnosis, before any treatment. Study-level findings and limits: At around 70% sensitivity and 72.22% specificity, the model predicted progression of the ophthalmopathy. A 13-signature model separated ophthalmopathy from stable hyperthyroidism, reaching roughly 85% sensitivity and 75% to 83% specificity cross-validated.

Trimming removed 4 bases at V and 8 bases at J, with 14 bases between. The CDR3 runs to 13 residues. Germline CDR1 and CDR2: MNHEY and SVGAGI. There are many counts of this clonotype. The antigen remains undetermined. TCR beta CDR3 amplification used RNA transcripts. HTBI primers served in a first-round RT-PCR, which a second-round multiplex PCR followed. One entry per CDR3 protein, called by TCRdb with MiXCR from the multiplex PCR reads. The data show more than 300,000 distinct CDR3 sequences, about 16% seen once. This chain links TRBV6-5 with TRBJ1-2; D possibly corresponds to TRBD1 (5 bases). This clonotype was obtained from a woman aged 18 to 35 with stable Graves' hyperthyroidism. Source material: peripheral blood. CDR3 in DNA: TGTGCCAGCAGTTCCGGGGCGACTTACGGCTACACCTTC. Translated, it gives CASSSGATYGYTF.